This passage covers 25 T cell receptor beta chains from one sample sequenced in a study of neurological immune-mediated disorders. TCRdb itself ran the 5' RACE reads through MiXCR, one entry per CDR3 protein. This sample has approximately 74,000 distinct CDR3 sequences, with approximately 5.2% found just once. The sequencing sample was made of PBMCs. All receptors derive from a man between 18 and 35 years old with multiple sclerosis.

This clonotype was recorded many times. CDR3 bases: TGCGCCAGCAGCCCGCCAGGATTAGGGCTCCCTGAAGCTTTCTTT. This encodes CASSPPGLGLPEAFF. The chain links TRBV5-1 to TRBJ1-1; D gene unclear. V lost 4 bases and J 6 bases, leaving 19 bases between the germline ends. This CDR3 is 15 amino acids long. Per germline, CDR1 SGHRS and CDR2 YFSETQ.

This clonotype turned up a few times. An end of the junction differs from the germline gene, which may be a read error. The gene calls are TRBV19 and TRBJ2-1; D perhaps matches TRBD1 (6 bases). Germline V gene lookup returns CDR1 LNHDA and CDR2 SQIVND (reference sequence). This CDR3 is 12 amino acids long. For the CDR3, the DNA is TGTGCCAGTAGACAGGGCTACAATGAGAAGTTCTTC. The encoded protein is CASRQGYNEKFF.

There are many counts of this clonotype. The V gene is TRBV20-1, the J gene TRBJ1-2; D perhaps matches TRBD1 (5 bases). The length of the CDR3 is 13 residues. CDR1 is DFQATT and CDR2 is SNEGSKA in the germline V gene (reference sequence). V dropped 1 base and J dropped 7 bases, with 13 bases sitting between them. CDR3 in DNA: TGCAGTGCTAGAGTCGCGGGACGCGGTGGCTACACCTTC. Translation: CSARVAGRGGYTF.

In this sample, this clonotype turned up many times. The chain has TRBV24-1 and TRBJ2-1; 9 bases map to TRBD1. The CDR3 totals 16 residues. Germline trimming cut 4 bases from V and 5 bases from J; bases unmatched to any gene: 8. Germline V gives CDR1 KGHDR, CDR2 SFDVKD. CDR3 coding DNA: TGTGCCACCAGTGACCCTGGACAGGGGTCTGACAATGAGCAGTTCTTC. Protein: CATSDPGQGSDNEQFF.

This clonotype has at least ten counts. The rearrangement uses TRBV29-1 and TRBJ2-3; possibly TRBD2 for D (5 bases). Trimming shortened V by 6 bases and J by 0 bases, and 13 bases separated the two germline ends. This CDR3 region has 14 residues. Germline V gives CDR1 SQVTM, CDR2 ANQGSEA. CDR3 nucleotides: TGCAGCGTCCCTCTCTTAGCGAGCACAGATACGCAGTATTTT. It codes for CSVPLLASTDTQYF.

A few counts support this clonotype. One base away lies a much larger clone, so this may be a sequencing read error. This sequence joins TRBV20-1 and TRBJ2-7; 11 bases line up with TRBD2. The CDR3 contains 15 residues. From germline, CDR1 is DFQATT and CDR2 SNEGSKA (reference sequence). V dropped 3 bases and J dropped 7; count of bases not matched to a gene: 11. CDR3 region: CSASSPTSGDEEQYF. The CDR3 DNA is TGCAGTGCTAGCAGTCCGACTAGCGGGGACGAAGAGCAGTACTTC.

This rearrangement joins TRBV20-1 to TRBJ1-2; the D gene is possibly TRBD1 (5 bases). CDR1 is DFQATT and CDR2 is SNEGSKA in the germline V gene (reference sequence). This CDR3 is built from 13 residues. V shed 5 bases and J shed 5 bases, with 15 bases lying between them. CDR3 DNA sequence: TGCAGTGCTCTACCGGGAAAGGGGTATGGCTACACCTTC. Translated: CSALPGKGYGYTF.

In its sample, this clonotype was seen many times. CDR3 in DNA: TGTGCCACCAGCAGTCGGGGGGTAGCACCCAATGAGCAGTTCTTC. This sequence encodes CATSSRGVAPNEQFF. The chain couples TRBV15 to TRBJ2-1; TRBD2 matches 7 bases. The germline V gene encodes CDR1 LNHNV and CDR2 YYDKDF (reference sequence). The CDR3 runs 15 residues. Losses at the gene ends were 3 bases for V and 6 bases for J; bases not matched to a gene: 8.

In its sample, this clonotype was seen many times. The CDR3 loop reads CASSWTNYEQYF. The CDR3 DNA reads TGTGCCAGCAGCTGGACGAACTACGAGCAGTACTTC. The chain employs TRBV11-2 and TRBJ2-7; D remains unclear. The length of the CDR3 is 12 residues. The V gene lost 4 bases and the J gene lost 3 bases, with 7 bases spanning the gap. Germline assignment: CDR1 SGHAT and CDR2 FQNNGV.

In its sample, this clonotype was seen many times. This rearrangement joins TRBV7-2 to TRBJ2-6, with 10 bases aligning to TRBD2. The CDR3 is 21 amino acids. Germline CDR1 and CDR2: SGHTA and FQGNSA. Germline trimming cut 2 bases from V and 0 bases from J; bases unmatched to any gene: 13. The CDR3 nucleotides are TGTGCCAGCAGCTTACGAGCGGGGGGGCTTATACTTATCTCTGGGGCCAACGTCCTGACTTTC. This sequence encodes CASSLRAGGLILISGANVLTF. The whole variable domain, filled in from reference TRBV7-2 and TRBJ2-6, reads GAGVSQSPSNKVTEKGKDVELRCDPISGHTALYWYRQSLGQGLEFLIYFQGNSAPDKSGLPSDRFSAERTGGSVSTLTIQRTQQEDSAVYLCASSLRAGGLILISGANVLTFGAGSRLTVL.

This clonotype has ten or more counts. The J gene is TRBJ2-3, the V gene TRBV7-2; D gene ambiguous. The CDR3 has 14 amino acids. V gave up 7 bases and J gave up 6 bases, with 17 bases separating them. Looked up from germline, CDR1 is SGHTA and CDR2 is FQGNSA. The CDR3 is CASTEAGFADTQYF. DNA of the CDR3: TGTGCCAGCACCGAGGCTGGTTTTGCGGATACGCAGTATTTT.

In its sample, this clonotype was seen many times. The CDR3, as DNA: TGCGCCAGCAGCTTGGCATGGCCGGACATAGCGGGGGCCTACAATGAGCAGTTCTTC. Protein: CASSLAWPDIAGAYNEQFF. The chain has TRBV5-1 and TRBJ2-1; 9 bases align to TRBD2. The CDR3 loop spans 19 amino acids. Germline V gene sequence: CDR1 SGHRS, CDR2 YFSETQ. Germline trimming cut 0 bases from V and 2 bases from J; bases unmatched to any gene: 12.

This clonotype was detected ten times or more. CDR3 sequence (DNA): TGCAGTGCGCCTTTACACGAGGCCGCGATTAGCGGGGGGGCCCCCGGGGAGCTGTTTTTT. It yields the protein CSAPLHEAAISGGAPGELFF. The V and J genes are TRBV20-1 and TRBJ2-2, with 11 bases that match TRBD2. The CDR3 runs 20 residues. V dropped 6 bases and J dropped 6; count of bases not matched to a gene: 24. CDR1 DFQATT and CDR2 SNEGSKA come from the germline V gene (reference sequence).

This clonotype has just a few counts. This may be a read error: a much more frequent sequence differs by one nucleotide. The chain recombines TRBV12-3 or TRBV12-4 with TRBJ1-3; no clear D gene. The V end lost 6 bases, the J end lost 10 bases, and 10 bases lay between the germline ends. The CDR3 has 11 amino acids. CDR3 region: CASRRPETIYF. The DNA for the CDR3 is TGTGCCAGCAGACGTCCTGAAACCATATATTTT.

Ten or more counts support this clonotype. This chain joins TRBV9 and TRBJ2-1, with 12 nucleotides matching TRBD2. The length of the CDR3 is 16 residues. Germline assignment: CDR1 SGDLS and CDR2 YYNGEE. Unmatched junction bases numbered 5, after V lost 3 bases and J lost 4 bases. The CDR3 bases are TGTGCCAGCAGCGGCCTAGCGGGGGGGCCGTACAATGAGCAGTTCTTC. This gives the protein CASSGLAGGPYNEQFF.

Ten or more counts support this clonotype. The chain carries TRBV7-2 and TRBJ2-3; D not resolved. V was cut by 4 bases and J by 5 bases, with 13 bases left in between. Germline V gene data show CDR1 as SGHTA and CDR2 as FQGNSA. The CDR3 is made up of 14 amino acids. In DNA form, the CDR3 reads TGTGCCAGCAGCTCCCAACCCGGGCGAGATACGCAGTATTTT. Protein: CASSSQPGRDTQYF.

This clonotype was detected ten times or more. CDR3 nucleotides: TGTGCCAGCAGCAAAAATTCCGGGACAGGGCGGTTGAGCACTGAAGCTTTCTTT. The encoded protein is CASSKNSGTGRLSTEAFF. V is TRBV21-1 and J is TRBJ1-1; no DNA check was done on the table's D call, TRBD1. TRBV21-1 is shown as a pseudogene. CDR3 length equals 18 residues.

This clonotype was counted at least ten times. This chain joins TRBV20-1 and TRBJ1-3; no reliable D call. This CDR3 has 12 amino acids. Trimming took 1 base from V and 4 from J, leaving 5 bases between them. Germline CDR1 reads DFQATT; CDR2 reads SNEGSKA (reference sequence). The CDR3, as DNA: TGCAGTGCTAGAGTCTTAGGAAACACCATATATTTT. The encoded protein is CSARVLGNTIYF.

In this sample, this clonotype turned up many times. V is TRBV29-1 and J is TRBJ1-1; TRBD1 is a possible D gene (6 bases). The CDR3 length is 14 residues. Germline lookup yields CDR1 SQVTM and CDR2 ANQGSEA. V lost 2 bases, J lost 0 bases, and 10 bases lay in between. The chain's CDR3 is CSVERGLMNTEAFF. The CDR3 DNA sequence: TGCAGCGTTGAAAGGGGGTTAATGAACACTGAAGCTTTCTTT.

This clonotype was observed many times. This chain joins TRBV5-1 and TRBJ2-4, with 13 nucleotides matching TRBD2. The CDR3 has 16 residues. Germline V CDR1 and CDR2: SGHRS, YFSETQ. V was clipped by 4 bases and J by 7 bases; unmatched bases: 8. CDR3 nucleotide sequence: TGCGCCAGCAGCCTCGGGACTAGCGGGGTAATGAACATTCAGTACTTC. This gives the protein CASSLGTSGVMNIQYF.

This clonotype was recorded at least ten times. The chain couples TRBV7-6 to TRBJ1-3; D may be TRBD1 (5 bases). Trimming removed 4 bases at V and 4 bases at J, with 26 bases between. The germline V gene encodes CDR1 SGHVS and CDR2 FNYEAQ. The CDR3 loop spans 19 amino acids. CDR3 coding DNA: TGTGCCAGCAGCTCCGGGGGGATGGCCAGGGCGGTGTCGGGAAACACCATATATTTT. It encodes CASSSGGMARAVSGNTIYF.

This clonotype was observed at least ten times. CDR3 in DNA: TGTGCCAGCAGCTTGTGGCAGTCGAACACTGAAGCTTTCTTT. Translated: CASSLWQSNTEAFF. V gene TRBV5-6 combines with J gene TRBJ1-1; D uncertain. Deletions cut 1 base from V and 1 base from J, with 8 bases between. The CDR3 is 14 residues long. Germline CDR1 reads SGHDT; CDR2 reads YYEEEE.

The J gene is TRBJ1-5, the V gene TRBV19; D call uncertain. Germline CDR1 and CDR2: LNHDA and SQIVND (reference sequence). The length of the CDR3 is 17 residues. V was shortened by 3 bases and J by 1 base, with 16 bases between the two germline ends. In DNA, the CDR3 is TGTGCCAGTAGTATTTACCGGAGTGCTTCGAGCAATCAGCCCCAGCATTTT. Encoded protein: CASSIYRSASSNQPQHF.

In the case of this clonotype: The germline gene is not matched at one end of the junction; a read error may be the cause. The chain combines TRBV14 with TRBJ1-5; D perhaps matches TRBD1 (6 bases). The germline gives CDR1 SGHDN, CDR2 FVKESK. This CDR3 contains 12 residues. CDR3 bases: TGTGCCAGCAGCCAGAGCGGACAGCCCCAGAATTTT. Protein product: CASSQSGQPQNF.

Notes on this clonotype: One base away lies a much larger clone, so this may be a sequencing read error. V usage is TRBV9 and J usage is TRBJ1-1; tentative D call: TRBD1 (6 bases). V was cut by 3 bases and J by 0 bases, with 9 bases left in between. The CDR3 runs 14 residues. Germline CDR1 is SGDLS and CDR2 is YYNGEE. The CDR3 loop is CASSADRMNTEAFF. CDR3 nucleotides: TGTGCCAGCAGCGCCGACAGGATGAACACTGAAGCTTTCTTT.